These 27 T cell receptor beta chains came from one sample sequenced in a study of blood T cell repertoires in COVID-19. Sequencing used immunoSEQ multiplex PCR; TCRdb keeps in-frame clones, though not all of them. The sample yields 150,000 to 200,000 clones, 86% seen once. The sequenced sample was peripheral blood. The receptors come from a woman aged 70-85 years with acute or convalescent COVID-19.

The chain couples TRBV4-3 to TRBJ2-7, with D perhaps TRBD2 (6 bases). There are 16 residues in the CDR3. CDR1 is LGHNA and CDR2 is YSLEER in the germline V gene. V lost 0 bases to trimming and J lost 2 bases, with 14 bases between them. CDR3 nucleotides: TGCGCCAGCAGCCAAGATAAGGCGGGGAGACCCTACGAGCAGTACTTC. Its translation is CASSQDKAGRPYEQYF.

The chain couples TRBV7-9 to TRBJ1-2; D gene ambiguous. The CDR3 runs 13 residues. Germline values: CDR1 SEHNR, CDR2 FQNEAQ (reference sequence). V was clipped by 0 bases and J by 4 bases, with 6 bases between them. CDR3 loop: CASSLAQSYGYTF. DNA of the CDR3: TGTGCCAGCAGCTTAGCACAGTCCTATGGCTACACCTTC.

The J gene is TRBJ1-1, the V gene TRBV27, with a weak D call TRBD1 (5 bases). The V end was cut by 1 base, the J end by 6 bases, with 9 bases between. The length of the CDR3 is 13 residues. The germline V gene has CDR1 MNHEY and CDR2 SMNVEV (reference sequence). CDR3 nucleotide sequence: TGTGCCAGCAGTTTATACCGACAGTCTGAAGCTTTCTTT. Amino acids: CASSLYRQSEAFF.

This CDR3 reads CSVAGSAGDSTDTQYF. The CDR3 region has the DNA TGCAGCGTTGCCGGAAGCGCGGGAGATAGCACAGATACGCAGTATTTT. This rearrangement joins TRBV29-1 to TRBJ2-3; 7 bases match TRBD2. CDR3 length: 16 amino acids. CDR1 and CDR2 (germline): SQVTM, ANQGSEA. V was pared by 4 bases and J by 0 bases, with 10 bases of the junction left unmatched.

This chain links TRBV11-2 with TRBJ2-7, with 7 bases that match TRBD1. CDR1 is SGHAT and CDR2 is FQNNGV in the germline V gene. V lost 0 bases and J lost 3; bases outside the gene matches: 14. This CDR3 is built from 18 residues. CDR3 in DNA: TGTGCCAGCAGCTTAGATCGGGGCAGGGGGTATAGCTACTACGAGCAGTACTTC. Translation: CASSLDRGRGYSYYEQYF.

The V and J genes are TRBV5-1 and TRBJ1-3; the D gene is possibly TRBD1 (5 bases). Germline V CDR1 and CDR2: SGHRS, YFSETQ. The CDR3 length is 15 residues. V shed 4 bases and J shed 0 bases, with 11 bases lying between them. CDR3 nucleotide sequence: TGCGCCAGCAGCATAGGGGAAAGCTCTGGAAACACCATATATTTT. The encoded protein is CASSIGESSGNTIYF. The full variable domain, its missing parts supplied by reference TRBV5-1 and TRBJ1-3, is KAGVTQTPRYLIKTRGQQVTLSCSPISGHRSVSWYQQTPGQGLQFLFEYFSETQRNKGNFPGRFSGRQFSNSRSEMNVSTLELGDSALYLCASSIGESSGNTIYFGEGSWLTVV.

The V gene is TRBV7-2, the J gene TRBJ2-7; 11 bases are a match to TRBD1. The CDR3 covers 15 residues. J lost 0 bases, V lost 5 bases, and 3 bases had no gene match. Germline CDR1 SGHTA, CDR2 FQGNSA. The CDR3 loop is CASSQGTGGSYEQYF. The DNA of the CDR3 is TGTGCCAGCAGCCAAGGGACAGGGGGCTCCTACGAGCAGTACTTC.

V and J are TRBV4-2 and TRBJ1-1; 7 nucleotides align to TRBD1. Germline-derived CDR1 and CDR2 are LGHNA and YNFKEQ. The junction had 5 bases not matched to a gene; V was cut back by 0 bases and J by 4 bases. The CDR3 totals 15 residues. In DNA, the CDR3 is TGTGCCAGCAGCCAAGATACAGGGGTTGGCACTGAAGCTTTCTTT. Translating it yields CASSQDTGVGTEAFF.

This rearrangement joins TRBV5-6 to TRBJ1-4; the D is unclear. Germline V gene sequence: CDR1 SGHDT, CDR2 YYEEEE. V was trimmed by 0 bases and J by 8 bases, leaving 5 bases between them. The CDR3 is 12 residues long. The CDR3 region has the DNA TGTGCCAGCAGCTTGGGGGAGGAAAAACTGTTTTTT. Amino acids: CASSLGEEKLFF. Looking up the rest from reference TRBV5-6 and TRBJ1-4 gives the full variable domain: DAGVTQSPTHLIKTRGQQVTLRCSPKSGHDTVSWYQQALGQGPQFIFQYYEEEERQRGNFPDRFSGHQFPNYSSELNVNALLLGDSALYLCASSLGEEKLFFGSGTQLSVL.

J is TRBJ2-5 and V is TRBV14; D not certain. Per the germline V gene, CDR1 is SGHDN and CDR2 is FVKESK. This CDR3 contains 13 residues. V was trimmed by 1 base and J by 0 bases, leaving 3 bases between them. CDR3 protein: CASSQANQETQYF. The DNA for the CDR3 is TGTGCCAGCAGCCAAGCAAACCAAGAGACCCAGTACTTC.

This chain joins TRBV5-5 and TRBJ2-5, with D perhaps matching TRBD1 (6 bases). Germline V gene data show CDR1 as SGHKS and CDR2 as YYEKEE (reference sequence). The CDR3 has 14 amino acids. Trimming cost V 7 bases and J 2 bases, with 15 bases left between them. Here the CDR3 reads CASRRQVLQETQYF. DNA for the CDR3: TGTGCCAGCCGCCGACAGGTCTTACAAGAGACCCAGTACTTC.

In nucleotides, the CDR3 is TGTGCCACCTCTTCCCGGGTCAATGAAAAACTGTTTTTT. Translated: CATSSRVNEKLFF. The V gene is TRBV19, the J gene TRBJ1-4; D uncertain. This CDR3 has 13 amino acids. CDR1 and CDR2 (germline): LNHDA, SQIVND (reference sequence). Deletions cut 10 bases from V and 5 bases from J, with 14 bases between. Looking up the rest from reference TRBV19 and TRBJ1-4 gives the full variable domain: DGGITQSPKYLFRKEGQNVTLSCEQNLNHDAMYWYRQDPGQGLRLIYYSQIVNDFQKGDIAEGYSVSREKKESFPLTVTSAQKNPTAFYLCATSSRVNEKLFFGSGTQLSVL.

The chain employs TRBV19 and TRBJ1-4; D is ambiguous. Germline CDR1 is LNHDA and CDR2 is SQIVND (reference sequence). Trimming shortened V by 1 base and J by 9 bases, and 15 bases separated the two germline ends. CDR3 size: 15 residues. CDR3: CASSIAGAGNQKLFF. DNA of the CDR3: TGTGCCAGTAGTATAGCGGGAGCGGGGAATCAAAAACTGTTTTTT.

This rearrangement joins TRBV9 to TRBJ2-3, with 10 bases matching TRBD2. Per the germline V gene, CDR1 is SGDLS and CDR2 is YYNGEE. With V trimmed by 1 base and J by 6 bases, 5 bases remained unmatched. There are 15 residues in the CDR3. CDR3 protein: CASSVQAGGPDTQYF. CDR3 sequence (DNA): TGTGCCAGCAGCGTACAAGCGGGGGGGCCGGATACGCAGTATTTT.

This clone appeared a few times. The chain links TRBV6-5 to TRBJ2-1, with D unresolved. V was pared by 10 bases and J by 3 bases, with 4 bases between. The germline CDR1 and CDR2 sequences are MNHEY and SVGAGI. CDR3 length equals 10 residues. CDR3 DNA: TGTGCCACCGGCTACAATGAGCAGTTCTTC. Translated, it gives CATGYNEQFF.

This clone was counted a single time. This chain joins TRBV3-1 (or the pseudogene TRBV3-2) and TRBJ1-2; 8 bases are shared with TRBD1. Unmatched junction bases numbered 6, after V lost 1 base and J lost 8 bases. CDR3 size: 14 residues. Germline CDR1 reads LGHDT; CDR2 reads YNNKEL (reference sequence). CDR3 loop: CASSQAGGRGGYTF. The DNA of the CDR3 is TGTGCCAGCAGCCAAGCAGGGGGCCGAGGAGGCTACACCTTC.

The chain couples TRBV19 to TRBJ1-5; 9 nucleotides match TRBD1. V was clipped by 4 bases and J by 4 bases; unmatched bases: 8. The CDR3 sequence is 16 residues long. Germline CDR1 LNHDA, CDR2 SQIVND (reference sequence). The CDR3 sequence: CASSNIWTGANQPQHF. The DNA of the CDR3 is TGTGCCAGTAGTAATATCTGGACAGGGGCGAATCAGCCCCAGCATTTT. The variable domain in full, with the rest retrieved from reference TRBV19 and TRBJ1-5, is DGGITQSPKYLFRKEGQNVTLSCEQNLNHDAMYWYRQDPGQGLRLIYYSQIVNDFQKGDIAEGYSVSREKKESFPLTVTSAQKNPTAFYLCASSNIWTGANQPQHFGDGTRLSIL.

V usage is TRBV2 and J usage is TRBJ1-4; TRBD1 agrees at 8 bases. The length of the CDR3 is 15 residues. Germline CDR1 SNHLY, CDR2 FYNNEI. The junction had 8 bases not matched to a gene; V was cut back by 6 bases and J by 5 bases. CDR3 in amino acids: CASRGTGIRNEKLFF. DNA for the CDR3: TGTGCCAGCAGAGGGACAGGCATTCGCAATGAAAAACTGTTTTTT.

This sequence joins TRBV27 and TRBJ2-2; tentative D call: TRBD2 (5 bases). Per germline, CDR1 MNHEY and CDR2 SMNVEV (reference sequence). V was trimmed by 8 bases and J by 7 bases, leaving 17 bases between them. The CDR3 runs 14 residues. For the CDR3, the DNA is TGTGCCAGCCAAACTAGGCTAGCCTTCGGGGAGCTGTTTTTT. Its protein is CASQTRLAFGELFF.

The chain joins TRBV19 to TRBJ1-4; D gene ambiguous. Germline loops: CDR1 LNHDA, CDR2 SQIVND (reference sequence). Trimming removed 3 bases at V and 4 bases at J, with 9 bases between. This CDR3 spans 14 amino acids. This CDR3 is CASSIPGFNEKLFF. CDR3 DNA: TGTGCCAGTAGTATTCCGGGGTTTAATGAAAAACTGTTTTTT.

This sequence joins TRBV2 and TRBJ2-7; 7 nucleotides match TRBD1. From germline, CDR1 is SNHLY and CDR2 FYNNEI. V gave up 6 bases and J gave up 5 bases; unmatched junction bases: 4. The CDR3 length is 12 residues. This chain's CDR3 is CASRTGFHEQYF. In DNA, the CDR3 is TGTGCCAGCAGGACAGGGTTCCACGAGCAGTACTTC.

This clone was seen only a few times. The rearrangement joins TRBV5-4 to TRBJ1-6, with no clear D. Trimming pared 3 bases from V and 3 bases from J, leaving 13 bases between. The CDR3 has 16 residues. From germline, CDR1 is SGHNT and CDR2 YYREEE (reference sequence). The chain's CDR3 is CASSWTSGSYNSPLHF. The CDR3 bases are TGTGCCAGCAGCTGGACCTCGGGGAGCTATAATTCACCCCTCCACTTT.

The chain links TRBV5-1 to TRBJ2-1; 14 bases are shared with TRBD2. Germline V gives CDR1 SGHRS, CDR2 YFSETQ. V was pared by 0 bases and J by 10 bases, with 3 bases of the junction left unmatched. This CDR3 is built from 15 residues. The CDR3: CASSLAGTSGGEQFF. CDR3 nucleotides: TGCGCCAGCAGCTTGGCCGGGACTAGCGGGGGAGAGCAGTTCTTC.

The CDR3 here is CASSQAAGGQGVERALHF. CDR3 in DNA: TGCGCCAGCAGCCAAGCCGCGGGGGGACAGGGAGTTGAGAGGGCCCTCCACTTT. The rearrangement joins TRBV4-1 to TRBJ1-6, with TRBD1 matching over 9 bases. Trimming removed 1 base from V and 14 bases from J; junction bases left unmatched: 18. The CDR3 is 18 residues long. Per germline, CDR1 MGHRA and CDR2 YSYEKL.

This clone showed up just once. This rearrangement joins TRBV20-1 to TRBJ1-4; D might be TRBD1 (5 bases). Trimming took off 3 bases at V and 7 bases at J, with 12 bases between the two ends. In germline, CDR1 is DFQATT, CDR2 SNEGSKA (reference sequence). There are 13 residues in the CDR3. The chain's CDR3 is CSASTGVSEKLFF. The CDR3 bases are TGCAGTGCTAGTACGGGGGTTAGTGAAAAACTGTTTTTT.

The rearrangement joins TRBV4-2 to TRBJ1-4, with D perhaps matching TRBD1 (5 bases). Germline V gene sequence: CDR1 LGHNA, CDR2 YNFKEQ. This CDR3 is 17 amino acids long. The V gene lost 0 bases and the J gene lost 3 bases, with 14 bases spanning the gap. CDR3 sequence (DNA): TGTGCCAGCAGCCAAGACCCTGGAGGGGCAGCTAATGAAAAACTGTTTTTT. Amino acids: CASSQDPGGAANEKLFF.

This clone was counted a single time. The chain links TRBV14 to TRBJ1-1; 8 bases agree with TRBD1. V lost 5 bases, J lost 3 bases, and 2 bases stayed unmatched. The V gene's germline CDR1 is SGHDN and CDR2 FVKESK. This CDR3 contains 13 residues. The CDR3 here is CASSGQGYTEAFF. As DNA, the CDR3 is TGTGCCAGCAGCGGACAGGGTTACACTGAAGCTTTCTTT.